One sample yielded the 6 T cell receptor beta chains listed below, sequenced in a study of T cell responses to AZD1222 COVID-19 vaccine. This table comes from immunoSEQ multiplex PCR, and its TCRdb copy is limited to in-frame clones, with some not included. Here the sample spans 150,000 to 200,000 clones, roughly 90% being singletons. Source: peripheral blood, taken 28 days after the second AZD1222 dose. All receptors come from an adult who received the AZD1222 COVID-19 vaccine.

About this clone: Other DNA variants within this sample encode the same CDR3. The chain combines TRBV27 with TRBJ1-2; D remains unclear. The CDR3 covers 14 residues. Germline CDR1 is MNHEY and CDR2 is SMNVEV (reference sequence). The V end lost 0 bases, the J end lost 2 bases, and 7 bases lay between the germline ends. Here the CDR3 DNA reads TGTGCCAGCAGTTTATCGAACAGAAACTATGGCTACACCTTC. Translating gives CASSLSNRNYGYTF.

The chain combines TRBV7-9 with TRBJ1-2; maybe TRBD1 (5 bases). The CDR3 runs to 15 residues. The germline V gene encodes CDR1 SEHNR and CDR2 FQNEAQ (reference sequence). V was pared by 4 bases and J by 8 bases, with 20 bases between. The CDR3 here is CASSSTLGGLWGYTF. CDR3 nucleotides: TGTGCCAGCAGCTCCACCCTGGGGGGTTTATGGGGCTACACCTTC. Based on the CDR3 plus reference TRBV7-9 and TRBJ1-2, the full variable domain is DTGVSQNPRHKITKRGQNVTFRCDPISEHNRLYWYRQTLGQGPEFLTYFQNEAQLEKSRLLSDRFSAERPKGSFSTLEIQRTEQGDSAMYLCASSSTLGGLWGYTFGSGTRLTVV.

The gene calls are TRBV28 and TRBJ2-4; tentative D call: TRBD1 (6 bases). V was cut by 2 bases and J by 7 bases, with 12 bases left in between. CDR3 size: 14 residues. The V gene's germline CDR1 is MDHEN and CDR2 SYDVKM. Here the CDR3 reads CASSLPGQGNIQYF. The CDR3 nucleotides read TGTGCCAGCAGTTTACCCGGCCAGGGGAACATTCAGTACTTC.

The chain joins TRBV18 to TRBJ1-6, with D perhaps matching TRBD1 (5 bases). The V gene lost 4 bases and the J gene lost 7 bases, with 14 bases spanning the gap. The V gene's germline CDR1 is KGHSH and CDR2 LQKENI. The CDR3 runs 15 residues. The CDR3 DNA reads as TGTGCCAGCTCACGTACGGGGCAGGCAAATTCACCCCTCCACTTT. Translated: CASSRTGQANSPLHF.

This clone was picked up one time. J is TRBJ2-2 and V is TRBV5-1; D remains ambiguous. CDR1 is SGHRS and CDR2 is YFSETQ in the germline V gene. Trimming took off 1 base at V and 9 bases at J, with 16 bases between the two ends. CDR3 length: 15 residues. The CDR3 DNA is TGCGCCAGCAGCTTGACCGTCAGCGCGCACCGGGAGCTGTTTTTT. It is translated as CASSLTVSAHRELFF.

The rearrangement joins TRBV30 to TRBJ2-1, with TRBD2 identical over 11 bases. The V gene end was trimmed by 2 bases and the J gene end by 3 bases; junction bases not matched to a gene: 6. Germline-derived CDR1 and CDR2 are GTSNPN and SVGIG (reference sequence). The CDR3 length is 16 residues. This CDR3 is CAWSFRTSGFYNEQFF. CDR3 nucleotide sequence: TGTGCCTGGAGTTTTAGGACTAGCGGGTTCTACAATGAGCAGTTCTTC.